What follows are 10 T cell receptor beta chains derived from one specimen sequenced in a study of T cells in women clearing cervical HPV infection. Produced via immunoSEQ multiplex PCR; TCRdb's table is partial and in-frame only. The sample has 30,000 to 35,000 clones, and its top ten clones hold 1.6%. Sample: blood buffy coat. These receptor sequences come from a woman aged 18-70 years with a cervical HPV16 infection that either progressed to CIN3+ or cleared (not recorded which).

As for this clone: The CDR3 end falls 3 residues outside the read, so it is completed with the germline J gene. The V gene is TRBV6-2 or TRBV6-3, the J gene TRBJ2-2, with no clear D. The CDR3 totals 14 residues. Between the trimmed V and J ends, which lost 0 bases and 3 bases, there was a span of 5 bases. Germline CDR1 reads MNHEY; CDR2 reads SVGEGT. Partial CDR3 DNA: TGTGCCAGCAGTTACTCCACAGACACCGGGGAG. Its translation: CASSYSTDTGE. The full CDR3 sequence reads CASSYSTDTGELFF.

Worth noting for this clone: Read coverage stops 3 residues before the CDR3 terminus; the germline J gene supplies the remainder. The chain uses TRBV6-1 and TRBJ2-5; 10 positions match TRBD2. V was clipped by 1 base and J by 2 bases; unmatched bases: 1. Germline CDR1 and CDR2: MNHNS and SASEGT. This CDR3 has 15 amino acids. The CDR3 bases that were read are TGTGCCAGCAGTGAAGGACTAGCGGGTCAAGAGACC. Its protein product is CASSEGLAGQET. The CDR3 in full is CASSEGLAGQETQYF.

On this clone itself: The read stops 3 residues short of the end of the CDR3; the missing end is completed from the germline J gene. V usage is TRBV19 and J usage is TRBJ2-2; TRBD2 matches at 7 bases. Germline CDR1 is LNHDA and CDR2 is SQIVND (reference sequence). The CDR3 is 15 amino acids. J was trimmed by 0 bases and V by 9 bases; bases with no gene match: 7. The CDR3 protein is CASQTSAANTGELFF. The CDR3 DNA, read in part, is TGTGCCAGCCAAACTAGCGCCGCGAACACCGGGGAG.

Notes on this clone: The junction and the germline gene differ at one end; a read error may be behind it. The read ends 3 residues shy of where the CDR3 ends; the end is completed using the germline J gene. This sample also contains other DNA sequences that code for the same CDR3. This sequence joins TRBV18 and TRBJ1-2; TRBD1 agrees at 8 bases. Germline-derived CDR1 and CDR2 are KGHSH and LQKENI. CDR3 size: 16 residues. The DNA read from the CDR3 is TGTGCCAGCTCACCTCCCAGGGGGCACCCTAACTATGGT. Its translation: CASSPPRGHPNYG. Given in full, the CDR3 is CASSPPRGHPNYGYTF.

About this clone: The read halts 3 residues ahead of the CDR3 end, with the missing end drawn from the germline J gene. The chain uses TRBV18 and TRBJ2-7; 12 nucleotides align to TRBD2. Trimming cost V 2 bases and J 5 bases; bases outside gene matches: 4. This CDR3 is built from 15 residues. CDR1 and CDR2 from the germline V gene are KGHSH and LQKENI. The part of the CDR3 DNA that was read is TGTGCCAGCTCACCAGAGGCTAGCGGGAGGGACGAG. Translated: CASSPEASGRDE. The whole CDR3 reads CASSPEASGRDEQYF.

On this clone itself: The sequence runs out 3 residues before the end of the CDR3; the remainder is reconstructed from the germline J gene. The chain carries TRBV5-1 and TRBJ1-1; weak D call: TRBD1 (5 bases). V shed 2 bases and J shed 5 bases, with 13 bases lying between them. The CDR3 is made up of 14 amino acids. The germline gives CDR1 SGHRS, CDR2 YFSETQ. The sequenced CDR3 bases are TGCGCCAGCAGCTTCCGGGGGACCGAGACTGAA. Protein product: CASSFRGTETE. The full CDR3 protein reads CASSFRGTETEAFF.

Notes on this clone: The observed sequence ends 3 residues before the CDR3 terminus, with the missing tail filled in from the germline J gene. V and J are TRBV5-6 and TRBJ1-4; TRBD1 agrees at 9 bases. The CDR3 runs 13 residues. The trim removed 2 bases at V and 8 bases at J, leaving 1 base unmatched. Germline CDR1 reads SGHDT; CDR2 reads YYEEEE. The CDR3 loop is CASSLQGAEKLFF. CDR3 bases read: TGTGCCAGCAGCTTACAGGGGGCAGAAAAA.

A word on this clone: Coverage ceases 3 residues before the CDR3 finishes, and the germline J gene fills in the end. This chain joins TRBV19 and TRBJ2-2; 8 positions match TRBD1. This CDR3 has 14 residues. Germline V gene sequence: CDR1 LNHDA, CDR2 SQIVND (reference sequence). The sequenced part of the CDR3 DNA is TGTGCCAGTACTCGAACAGGGGGGAATTCACCG. This codes for CASTRTGGNSP. The full CDR3 reads CASTRTGGNSPLFF. Together with reference TRBV19 and TRBJ2-2, the CDR3 gives the full variable domain: DGGITQSPKYLFRKEGQNVTLSCEQNLNHDAMYWYRQDPGQGLRLIYYSQIVNDFQKGDIAEGYSVSREKKESFPLTVTSAQKNPTAFYLCASTRTGGNSPLFFGEGSRLTVL.

Of note for this clone: The read terminates 3 residues before the CDR3 end, so the remaining end is supplied by the germline J gene. This chain joins TRBV20-1 and TRBJ2-1; 14 bases map to TRBD2. The CDR3 has 15 residues. The junction had 9 bases not matched to a gene; V was cut back by 6 bases and J by 8 bases. Per the germline V gene, CDR1 is DFQATT and CDR2 is SNEGSKA (reference sequence). CDR3 sequence: CSANSGTSGSHEQFF. CDR3 DNA (partial): TGCAGTGCCAACTCCGGGACTAGCGGGAGCCATGAG.

On this clone itself: Read coverage stops 3 residues before the CDR3 terminus; the germline J gene supplies the remainder. The rearrangement links TRBV19 to TRBJ2-5, with a tentative D call TRBD1 (5 bases). This CDR3 contains 16 residues. The germline gives CDR1 LNHDA, CDR2 SQIVND (reference sequence). The ends were cut back, 1 base at V and 5 bases at J, with 17 bases in the middle. CDR3 residues: CASSIAIGRAVETQYF. The sequenced CDR3 bases are TGTGCCAGTAGTATAGCTATCGGCAGGGCGGTGGAGACC.